This TCR beta chain derives from a study of cytotoxic CD8 clonotypes in ibrutinib-treated CLL. Study as a whole: Response was recorded as partial in some 24 patients and complete in 2; at median around 70 months, approximately 14 remained remitted and approximately twelve had progressed.

With 0 bases removed from V and 9 bases from J, the gap between germline ends came to 18 bases. There are 16 residues in the CDR3. Germline CDR1 SGHNT, CDR2 YENEEA. Assay: immunoSEQ multiplex PCR; the TCRdb copy retains only in-frame clones and omits some. The sample lists approximately 23,000 clones, roughly four fifths occurring once. General study results and limits: Public clonotypes proved infrequent, and on treatment they shrank or remained steady.

A remark on this clone: Its antigen remains unidentified.

This TCR was sampled from a human donor with chronic lymphocytic leukemia. The chain combines TRBV11-3 with TRBJ2-1; D may correspond to TRBD1 or TRBD2 (6 bases each). The sequencing used PBMCs, collected before ibrutinib treatment. The CDR3 protein is CASSLDLVAETGEQFF. The CDR3 DNA follows: TGTGCCAGCAGCTTAGATCTGGTAGCGGAGACAGGTGAGCAGTTCTTC.